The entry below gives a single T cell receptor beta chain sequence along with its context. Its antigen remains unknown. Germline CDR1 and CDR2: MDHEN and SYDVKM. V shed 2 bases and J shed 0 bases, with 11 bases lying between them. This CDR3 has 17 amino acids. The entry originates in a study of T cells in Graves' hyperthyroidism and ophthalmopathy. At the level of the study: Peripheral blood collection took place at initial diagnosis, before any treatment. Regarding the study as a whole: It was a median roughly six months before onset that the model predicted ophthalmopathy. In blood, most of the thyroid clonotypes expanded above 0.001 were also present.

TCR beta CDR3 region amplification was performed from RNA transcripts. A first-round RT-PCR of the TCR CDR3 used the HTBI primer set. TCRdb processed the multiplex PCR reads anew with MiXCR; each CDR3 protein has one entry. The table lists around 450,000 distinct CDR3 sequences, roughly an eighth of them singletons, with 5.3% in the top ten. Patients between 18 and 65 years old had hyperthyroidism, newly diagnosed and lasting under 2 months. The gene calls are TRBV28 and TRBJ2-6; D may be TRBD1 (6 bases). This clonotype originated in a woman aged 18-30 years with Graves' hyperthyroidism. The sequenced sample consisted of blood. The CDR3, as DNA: TGTGCCAGCAGTTTAGCAGGGGCGGACTCTGGGGCCAACGTCCTGACTTTC. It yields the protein CASSLAGADSGANVLTF.